The 14 T cell receptor beta chains listed next were all sequenced from one sample in a study of Graves' ophthalmopathy and Graves' hyperthyroidism. Amplification of TCR beta CDR3 regions used RNA transcripts. HTBI-primed first-round RT-PCR preceded second-round multiplex PCR. TCRdb re-called the multiplex PCR reads with MiXCR, one entry per CDR3 protein. This table holds hundreds of thousands of distinct CDR3 sequences, around a fifth found once. The sample comprised peripheral blood. Receptor source: a woman under 30 with stable Graves' hyperthyroidism.

This clonotype was seen at least ten times. This sequence joins TRBV11-2 and TRBJ2-5, with a tentative D call TRBD2 (5 bases). In germline, CDR1 is SGHAT, CDR2 FQNNGV. V lost 7 bases to trimming and J lost 4 bases, with 19 bases between them. This CDR3 has 15 residues. CDR3 sequence: CASTIPSRAGETQYF. Here the CDR3 DNA reads TGTGCCAGCACCATCCCGTCGAGGGCGGGAGAGACCCAGTACTTC.

This clonotype came up many times. The chain is built from TRBV4-1 and TRBJ1-2; possible D gene TRBD1, 5 bases. Trimming shortened V by 4 bases and J by 7 bases, and 16 bases separated the two germline ends. This CDR3 spans 14 amino acids. CDR1 and CDR2 from the germline V gene are MGHRA and YSYEKL. Written as DNA, the CDR3 is TGCGCCAGCAGCCCCTGGGACGGGTGGAGTGGCTACACCTTC. Its protein product is CASSPWDGWSGYTF.

This clonotype occurred many times. This sequence joins TRBV5-1 and TRBJ2-5; 9 nucleotides align to TRBD2. V gave up 4 bases and J gave up 2 bases; unmatched junction bases: 6. CDR1 is SGHRS and CDR2 is YFSETQ in the germline V gene. The CDR3 contains 15 residues. CDR3 bases: TGCGCCAGCAGCCCCGGACTAGCGAGACAAGAGACCCAGTACTTC. Amino acid sequence: CASSPGLARQETQYF. Supplemented by reference TRBV5-1 and TRBJ2-5, the full variable domain reads KAGVTQTPRYLIKTRGQQVTLSCSPISGHRSVSWYQQTPGQGLQFLFEYFSETQRNKGNFPGRFSGRQFSNSRSEMNVSTLELGDSALYLCASSPGLARQETQYFGPGTRLLVL.

This clonotype was counted between two and nine times. No conserved phenylalanine or tryptophan is present at the end of the CDR3, so a read error is the likely explanation. The DNA is left out, because the CDR3 cannot be placed on it with certainty; the CDR3 is given as TCRdb lists it. J is TRBJ2-2 and V is TRBV11-2; the table's TRBD2 call for D was not verified on the DNA. The CDR3 spans 18 residues, counting both ends. Looked up from germline, CDR1 is SGHAT and CDR2 is FQNNGV. This chain's CDR3 is CASSLGPPSGRPPGELLL.

This clonotype has at least ten counts. The V gene is TRBV7-8, the J gene TRBJ2-7; 8 bases are shared with TRBD1. The CDR3 is 13 amino acids. Germline V gene sequence: CDR1 SGHVS, CDR2 FQNEAQ. The V and J ends lost 4 bases and 5 bases, in that order; junction bases with no gene match: 4. The CDR3 is CASSWTGKNEQYF. CDR3 DNA: TGTGCCAGCAGCTGGACAGGGAAGAACGAGCAGTACTTC.

This clonotype has just a few counts. V gene TRBV7-8 combines with J gene TRBJ2-5; the D is unclear. Germline values: CDR1 SGHVS, CDR2 FQNEAQ. Between the trimmed V and J ends, which lost 2 bases and 5 bases, there was a span of 9 bases. This CDR3 is 13 amino acids long. CDR3 in DNA: TGTGCCAGCAGCTTACCTTCCCTCGAGACCCAGTACTTC. Protein: CASSLPSLETQYF.

This clonotype was recorded at least ten times. The chain joins TRBV6-4 to TRBJ2-6; 9 bases match TRBD1. V dropped 6 bases and J dropped 3; count of bases not matched to a gene: 9. The CDR3 runs 17 residues. Germline V gives CDR1 MRHNA, CDR2 SNTAGT. CDR3 region: CASRTVQGARGANVLTF. Here the CDR3 DNA reads TGTGCCAGCAGGACCGTACAGGGGGCGCGTGGGGCCAACGTCCTGACTTTC.

In this sample, this clonotype turned up once. The rearrangement joins TRBV28 to TRBJ2-7; 13 bases fit TRBD2. The CDR3 covers 12 residues. Trimming removed 8 bases from V and 7 bases from J; junction bases left unmatched: 2. Per germline, CDR1 MDHEN and CDR2 SYDVKM. This CDR3 reads CASELAGGEQYF. CDR3 DNA: TGTGCCAGCGAACTAGCGGGAGGGGAGCAGTACTTC.

A remark on this clonotype: This may arise from a read error, as a much more abundant clone is one base away. The chain is built from TRBV20-1 and TRBJ1-1; the D is unclear. The CDR3 covers 11 residues. CDR1 is DFQATT and CDR2 is SNEGSKA in the germline V gene (reference sequence). The CDR3 sequence is CSAKRVTEALF. The CDR3 DNA follows: TGCAGTGCTAAACGGGTCACTGAAGCTTTGTTT.

This clonotype was seen many times. The CDR3 region is CASSLRLFNQPQHF. DNA of the CDR3: TGTGCCAGCAGTTTACGACTTTTCAATCAGCCCCAGCATTTT. The chain carries TRBV12-3 or TRBV12-4 and TRBJ1-5; D remains unclear. The CDR3 loop spans 14 amino acids. Trimming removed 2 bases from V and 3 bases from J, with 8 bases in between.

This clonotype was counted many times. This rearrangement joins TRBV3-2 to TRBJ2-2. TRBV3-2 has pseudogene status. The CDR3 loop spans 13 amino acids. CDR3 sequence reads: CASGGHNTGELFF. The CDR3 DNA is TGTGCCAGCGGCGGCCACAACACCGGGGAGCTGTTTTTT.

This clonotype turned up a few times. The CDR3 DNA sequence: TGCGCCAGCAGCCAAGAATGGGTCTCCGGAAACACCATATATTTT. Protein sequence: CASSQEWVSGNTIYF. This rearrangement joins TRBV4-1 to TRBJ1-3, with unresolved D. Germline V lookup: CDR1 MGHRA, CDR2 YSYEKL. The CDR3 sequence is 15 residues long. V was cut by 0 bases and J by 4 bases, with 10 bases left in between.

This clonotype was detected only once. For the CDR3, the DNA is TGTGCCAGCAGTACCCCAGCCACGACTGAAGCTTTCTTT. Its protein product is CASSTPATTEAFF. The genes are TRBV28 and TRBJ1-1; the D is unclear. Germline V gives CDR1 MDHEN, CDR2 SYDVKM. The CDR3 has 13 residues. With 5 bases removed from V and 5 bases from J, the gap between germline ends came to 12 bases.

In this sample, this clonotype turned up many times. The chain links TRBV5-1 to TRBJ1-1; D remains ambiguous. The CDR3 runs to 14 residues. Per germline, CDR1 SGHRS and CDR2 YFSETQ. V shed 0 bases and J shed 5 bases, with 11 bases lying between them. The CDR3 bases are TGCGCCAGCAGCTTGGACCCCTTTTGGACTGAAGCTTTCTTT. Translated, it gives CASSLDPFWTEAFF.